This passage covers 4 T cell receptor beta chains from one sample sequenced in a study of OX40 agonist ivuxolimab in advanced cancers. The data were produced by immunoSEQ multiplex PCR, yet TCRdb's version contains in-frame clones alone and is incomplete. The sample lists about 10,000 clones, 77% occurring once. The sequencing here drew on CD4+ or CD8+ T cells sorted from blood, taken in a trial of the OX40 agonist ivuxolimab. Receptors originate from an adult with an advanced solid tumor such as melanoma, head and neck, liver or kidney cancer.

This clone was counted a few times. V usage is TRBV7-9 and J usage is TRBJ2-4, with D perhaps matching TRBD2 (6 bases). V gave up 3 bases and J gave up 8 bases, with 8 bases separating them. The CDR3 sequence is 12 residues long. CDR1 SEHNR and CDR2 FQNEAQ come from the germline V gene (reference sequence). CDR3: CASSFGGDIQYF. Written as DNA, the CDR3 is TGTGCCAGCAGCTTCGGAGGGGACATTCAGTACTTC.

Only a few counts were recorded for this clone. The CDR3 reads CASSLKRGTYEQYF. As DNA, the CDR3 is TGCGCCAGCAGCCTAAAGCGGGGAACCTACGAGCAGTACTTC. The V call is TRBV5-1, the J call TRBJ2-7; 7 bases are a match to TRBD2. The CDR3 has 14 amino acids. Germline V gene data show CDR1 as SGHRS and CDR2 as YFSETQ. Trimming removed 4 bases from V and 2 bases from J; junction bases left unmatched: 6.

This clone has a handful of counts. The chain has TRBV7-9 and TRBJ2-2, with a weak D call TRBD1 (5 bases). The CDR3 length is 15 residues. Trimming cost V 4 bases and J 6 bases, with 15 bases left between them. Per germline, CDR1 SEHNR and CDR2 FQNEAQ (reference sequence). CDR3 coding DNA: TGTGCCAGCAGCTCAATCAGGTCAGGGTCCGGGGAGCTGTTTTTT. It encodes CASSSIRSGSGELFF.

This chain uses TRBV27 with TRBJ2-7; no definite D call. Trimming removed 2 bases from V and 6 bases from J, with 8 bases in between. This CDR3 contains 12 residues. Looked up from germline, CDR1 is MNHEY and CDR2 is SMNVEV (reference sequence). CDR3 in DNA: TGTGCCAGCAGTTTAGTTTGGGGCGAGCAGTACTTC. Translation gives CASSLVWGEQYF.